Only one count was recorded for the clone carrying this T cell receptor (beta chain). Original processing methods: By means of reference gene primer amplification, nucleated cell counts were estimated. TCRdb keeps only in-frame clones here, not all; method: immunoSEQ multiplex PCR. V and J calls and clone size are as listed in that table; D and trimming were resolved from the DNA. The data show about 160,000 clones, over 85% seen once. This entry belongs to a study of blood T cell repertoires in COVID-19. Study-wide background: The United States, Italy and Spain were the sources of the acute and convalescent COVID-19 samples. Sample material is recorded as cDNA or gDNA derived from T cells, B-cell-depleted T cells, or PBMCs.

Looked up from germline, CDR1 is LGHNA and CDR2 is YNFKEQ. CDR3 length: 18 amino acids. With 0 bases clipped from V and 4 bases from J, the junction kept 7 bases outside the gene matches. Specimen: peripheral blood. This TCR derives from a woman in her 50s with acute or convalescent COVID-19. This chain joins TRBV4-2 and TRBJ2-1; TRBD2 agrees at 12 bases. The CDR3, as DNA: TGTGCCAGCAGCCAAGATTCGGCGGGACTAGCGGGTTACAATGAGCAGTTCTTC. The encoded protein is CASSQDSAGLAGYNEQFF.